A single sample gave rise to the 3 T cell receptor beta chains below, sequenced in a study of blood T cell repertoires in COVID-19. TCRdb keeps only in-frame clones here, not all; method: immunoSEQ multiplex PCR. The sample carries some 54,000 clones, roughly four fifths recorded once. Sequenced sample: peripheral blood. Receptors were obtained from a woman between 55 and 75 years old with acute or convalescent COVID-19.

The J gene is TRBJ1-2, the V gene TRBV7-9, with D unresolved. Germline values: CDR1 SEHNR, CDR2 FQNEAQ (reference sequence). The CDR3 length is 13 residues. Between the trimmed V and J ends, which lost 8 bases and 0 bases, there was a span of 10 bases. Written as DNA, the CDR3 is TGTGCCAGCCGGGAGGATTCTAACTATGGCTACACCTTC. Its protein product is CASREDSNYGYTF.

This clone was recorded a few times. This chain links TRBV19 with TRBJ1-1; D is uncertain. V dropped 5 bases and J dropped 0 bases, with 7 bases sitting between them. There are 13 residues in the CDR3. Per the germline V gene, CDR1 is LNHDA and CDR2 is SQIVND (reference sequence). CDR3 in DNA: TGTGCCAGTAGTCAGTACATGAACACTGAAGCTTTCTTT. This codes for CASSQYMNTEAFF.

The chain joins TRBV6-8 to TRBJ1-2, with D perhaps TRBD1 (5 bases). This CDR3 spans 13 amino acids. Trimming pared 8 bases from V and 3 bases from J, leaving 13 bases between. Per germline, CDR1 MNHGY and CDR2 SAAAGT. The CDR3 protein is CASPGMVHYGYTF. CDR3 bases: TGTGCCAGCCCAGGGATGGTACACTATGGCTACACCTTC.